These 9 T cell receptor beta chains share one sample of origin, sequenced in a study of T cells in Graves' hyperthyroidism and ophthalmopathy. Amplification yielded TCR beta CDR3 regions, with RNA transcripts as the source. TCR CDR3 regions were first amplified by RT-PCR with HTBI primers. TCRdb processed the multiplex PCR reads anew with MiXCR; each CDR3 protein has one entry. In the table there are about 180,000 distinct CDR3 sequences, 17% of which are singletons. Sequenced sample: blood. The receptors originated from a woman aged 50 to 65 with Graves' hyperthyroidism.

This chain links TRBV20-1 with TRBJ2-7, with 8 bases that match TRBD2. Germline loops: CDR1 DFQATT, CDR2 SNEGSKA (reference sequence). The J segment lost 4 bases and the V segment lost 2 bases, leaving 7 bases of the junction unmatched. This CDR3 is built from 14 residues. CDR3 bases: TGCAGTGCTAGACAAGGACTAGCAGAATACGAGCAGTACTTC. Amino acid sequence: CSARQGLAEYEQYF.

The V and J genes are TRBV20-1 and TRBJ1-5; D uncertain. This CDR3 is 15 amino acids long. Germline-derived CDR1 and CDR2 are DFQATT and SNEGSKA (reference sequence). V was clipped by 4 bases and J by 2 bases, with 15 bases between them. For the CDR3, the DNA is TGCAGTGCTAAGGCTGGGTATGGAGGCAATCAGCCCCAGCATTTT. It codes for CSAKAGYGGNQPQHF.

This clonotype has a count of ten or more. This sequence joins TRBV6-1 and TRBJ1-2; tentatively, D is TRBD1 (6 bases). CDR1 MNHNS and CDR2 SASEGT come from the germline V gene. Trimming cost V 0 bases and J 8 bases, with 22 bases left between them. The CDR3 totals 17 residues. The CDR3 reads CASSEAGSGGGVKGYTF. The CDR3 DNA reads TGTGCCAGCAGTGAAGCGGGATCGGGAGGGGGGGTTAAGGGCTACACCTTC.

There are a few counts of this clonotype. The V call is TRBV4-1, the J call TRBJ2-7; 8 bases are a match to TRBD2. CDR1 is MGHRA, CDR2 YSYEKL, per germline. V shed 1 base and J 2 bases; nucleotides not matched to a gene: 7. The CDR3 is 16 amino acids. CDR3 nucleotide sequence: TGCGCCAGCAGCCAAGGCCCACTAGCGGTAACCTACGAGCAGTACTTC. Protein product: CASSQGPLAVTYEQYF.

The chain employs TRBV7-2 and TRBJ1-2; D is unresolved. The length of the CDR3 is 16 residues. CDR1 is SGHTA and CDR2 is FQGNSA in the germline V gene. Trimming cost V 2 bases and J 2 bases, with 15 bases left between them. The CDR3 reads CASSLLSQPINYGYTF. The CDR3 bases are TGTGCCAGCAGCTTATTAAGCCAGCCCATCAACTATGGCTACACCTTC.

This clonotype was seen many times. The chain uses TRBV27 and TRBJ2-5, with D possibly TRBD1 on 6 matching bases. Germline values: CDR1 MNHEY, CDR2 SMNVEV (reference sequence). The V end was cut by 5 bases, the J end by 3 bases, with 19 bases between. CDR3 length equals 16 residues. CDR3 coding DNA: TGTGCCAGCAGTGCCTTATTATTTGGACAGAAAGAGACCCAGTACTTC. This encodes CASSALLFGQKETQYF.

The rearrangement links TRBV2 to TRBJ2-1; TRBD2 aligns across 8 bases. V shed 4 bases and J 7 bases; nucleotides not matched to a gene: 9. The CDR3 extends over 15 amino acids. Looked up from germline, CDR1 is SNHLY and CDR2 is FYNNEI. CDR3 loop: CASSVRAGDGNEQFF. Here the CDR3 DNA reads TGTGCCAGCAGTGTAAGAGCGGGAGATGGGAATGAGCAGTTCTTC.

The chain joins TRBV2 to TRBJ2-2, with D uncertain. Trimming stripped 10 bases from V and 5 bases from J, with 11 bases between. CDR3 length: 12 residues. CDR1 is SNHLY, CDR2 FYNNEI, per germline. DNA for the CDR3: TGTGCCACCTTAGATGGGACCGGGGAGCTGTTTTTT. Amino acid sequence: CATLDGTGELFF.

This clonotype was counted ten times or more. The rearrangement joins TRBV19 to TRBJ1-5; D may be TRBD1 (5 bases). Germline loops: CDR1 LNHDA, CDR2 SQIVND (reference sequence). V lost 1 base and J lost 9, with 13 bases in between. This CDR3 region has 14 residues. For the CDR3, the DNA is TGTGCCAGTAGTATAGGGGCAGGGCCCGGGCCCCAGCATTTT. Its translation is CASSIGAGPGPQHF.